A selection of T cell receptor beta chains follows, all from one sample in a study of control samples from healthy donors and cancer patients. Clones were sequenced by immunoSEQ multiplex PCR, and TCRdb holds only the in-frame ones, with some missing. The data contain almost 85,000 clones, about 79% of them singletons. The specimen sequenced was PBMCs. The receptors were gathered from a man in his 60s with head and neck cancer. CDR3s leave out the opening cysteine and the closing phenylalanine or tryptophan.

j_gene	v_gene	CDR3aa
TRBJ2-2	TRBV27	ASSLYSGSGELF
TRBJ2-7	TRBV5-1	ASSLGGTSTYEQY
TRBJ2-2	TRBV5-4	ASSLGLGTNTGELF
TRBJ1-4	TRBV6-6	ASSTGQTSNEKLF
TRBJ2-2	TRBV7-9	ASSLWGRLAETTGELF
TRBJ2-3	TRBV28	ASRARSWFGTDTQY
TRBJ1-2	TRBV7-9	ASSLLGGDYGYT
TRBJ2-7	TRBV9	ASRKSGSYEQY
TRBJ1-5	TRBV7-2	ASSLAGSRQPQH
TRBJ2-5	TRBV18	ASSPGQGGETQY
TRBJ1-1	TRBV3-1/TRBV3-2	ASSQGPFEAF
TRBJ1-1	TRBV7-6	ASSLGQGGPGSEAF
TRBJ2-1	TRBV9	ASSVTSGSSNEQF
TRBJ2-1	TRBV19	ASSMTGSNNEQF
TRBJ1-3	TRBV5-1	ASSPGSSGNTIY
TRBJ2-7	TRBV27	ASSFGQGYEQY
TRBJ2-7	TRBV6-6	ASSRAGGVDEQY
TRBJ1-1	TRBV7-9	ASSSFDGQLEAF